The 14 T cell receptor beta chains below all came from one sample that was sequenced in a study of regulatory T cells in long-lasting Graves disease. Construction of TCR beta libraries relied on iRepertoire HTBI primers and on Arm-PCR targeting CDR3 regions. TCRdb redid the calling of the multiplex PCR reads with MiXCR, one entry per CDR3 protein. Counted here are over 350,000 distinct CDR3 sequences, 20% to 25% occurring once; the ten biggest clones make up 20% to 25%. Specified time point: persistent/refractory GD, antithyroid drugs over 5 years with positive TRAb. Generation of the TCR library employed RNA extracted from PBMCs. This material consisted of peripheral blood mononuclear cells (PBMCs), taken when the disease was refractory, from a patient treated with antithyroid drugs. The receptors originated from a female donor with Graves disease.

This clonotype was seen many times. This chain connects TRBV7-9 to TRBJ2-7; 11 bases match TRBD2. Germline-derived CDR1 and CDR2 are SEHNR and FQNEAQ (reference sequence). Germline trimming cut 2 bases from V and 3 bases from J; bases unmatched to any gene: 3. The CDR3 has 15 amino acids. The CDR3 region is CASSLLTSGNYEQYF. DNA of the CDR3: TGTGCCAGCAGCTTACTGACTAGCGGGAACTACGAGCAGTACTTC.

The gene calls are TRBV3-1 and TRBJ2-2; D might be TRBD1 (6 bases). Trimming took off 4 bases at V and 5 bases at J, with 20 bases between the two ends. Germline values: CDR1 LGHDT, CDR2 YNNKEL (reference sequence). The CDR3 is 17 amino acids. The CDR3 nucleotides are TGTGCCAGCAGCCCCCGGGTCAGGGGAGTACGGACCGGGGAGCTGTTTTTT. Protein product: CASSPRVRGVRTGELFF.

This clonotype was picked up a small number of times. The J gene is TRBJ2-7, the V gene TRBV20-1; weak D call: TRBD2 (6 bases). The CDR3 length is 13 residues. Trimming pared 1 base from V and 3 bases from J, leaving 10 bases between. From germline, CDR1 is DFQATT and CDR2 SNEGSKA (reference sequence). CDR3 protein: CSARAGTVYEQYF. As DNA, the CDR3 is TGCAGTGCTAGAGCCGGGACTGTCTACGAGCAGTACTTC.

This chain links TRBV7-9 with TRBJ2-4; unclear D gene. This CDR3 has 14 residues. Trimming removed 1 base at V and 8 bases at J, with 12 bases between. Germline V gene lookup returns CDR1 SEHNR and CDR2 FQNEAQ (reference sequence). As DNA, the CDR3 is TGTGCCAGCAGCTTAGTACTGGGGATGGACATTCAGTACTTC. It specifies CASSLVLGMDIQYF.

For this clonotype: Germline is not matched at one junction end, which may reflect a read error. The chain has TRBV19 and TRBJ1-2; the D is unclear. The CDR3 totals 13 residues. The germline V gene has CDR1 LNHDA and CDR2 SQIVND (reference sequence). CDR3 nucleotide sequence: TGTGCCGGTAGTATAGAGGCAGGCTATGGCTACACCTTC. This codes for CAGSIEAGYGYTF.

This clonotype was seen at least ten times. The V gene is TRBV28, the J gene TRBJ1-5, with 8 bases that match TRBD1. V lost 6 bases to trimming and J lost 1 base; unmatched junction nucleotides: 5. The CDR3 totals 15 residues. Looked up from germline, CDR1 is MDHEN and CDR2 is SYDVKM. The CDR3 loop reads CASSSDRVSNQPQHF. In DNA form, the CDR3 reads TGTGCCAGCAGCTCGGACAGGGTGAGCAATCAGCCCCAGCATTTT. The full variable domain, its missing parts supplied by reference TRBV28 and TRBJ1-5, is DVKVTQSSRYLVKRTGEKVFLECVQDMDHENMFWYRQDPGLGLRLIYFSYDVKMKEKGDIPEGYSVSREKKERFSLILESASTNQTSMYLCASSSDRVSNQPQHFGDGTRLSIL.

To note about this clonotype: In this CDR3 the conserved last residue, phenylalanine or tryptophan, is missing, so a read error is likely. The chain combines TRBV28 with TRBJ2-6, with D unresolved. The germline V gene encodes CDR1 MDHEN and CDR2 SYDVKM. The V and J ends lost 7 bases and 3 bases respectively, with 13 bases between them. The CDR3 contains 15 residues. The CDR3 region has the DNA TGTGCCAGCAATCAACGCCGTATTGGGGCCAACGTCCTGACTTCC. This codes for CASNQRRIGANVLTS.

This clonotype was recorded at least ten times. The J gene is TRBJ1-1, the V gene TRBV11-1; D remains unclear. The ends were cut back, 3 bases at V and 0 bases at J, with 14 bases in the middle. Germline CDR1 reads SGHAT; CDR2 reads FQDESV (reference sequence). The CDR3 totals 16 residues. CDR3 in DNA: TGTGCCAGCAGCTTCCGGCAACAGTCCATGAACACTGAAGCTTTCTTT. Amino acids: CASSFRQQSMNTEAFF.

The table lists this clonotype with many counts. The chain joins TRBV2 to TRBJ2-5; tentatively, D is TRBD1 or TRBD2 (5 bases each). The V gene lost 5 bases and the J gene lost 7 bases, with 11 bases spanning the gap. The CDR3 sequence is 12 residues long. Germline CDR1 is SNHLY and CDR2 is FYNNEI. CDR3 residues: CASSKDGGTQYF. In nucleotides, the CDR3 is TGTGCCAGCAGTAAAGATGGGGGGACCCAGTACTTC.

This clonotype has more than one count but fewer than ten. The V gene is TRBV18, the J gene TRBJ1-1; D is undetermined. Per germline, CDR1 KGHSH and CDR2 LQKENI. The CDR3 contains 17 residues. Trimming shortened V by 1 base and J by 2 bases, and 17 bases separated the two germline ends. The CDR3, as DNA: TGTGCCAGCTCACCACGAAGGCAGGACCCTTATAACACTGAAGCTTTCTTT. Translated, it gives CASSPRRQDPYNTEAFF.

With respect to this clonotype: A much larger clone lies one base from this, so it may be a read error. J is TRBJ2-2 and V is TRBV11-2, with 9 bases aligning to TRBD2. There are 16 residues in the CDR3. The germline V gene has CDR1 SGHAT and CDR2 FQNNGV. The CDR3 sequence is CASSLRLAGNTRELFF. The CDR3, as DNA: TGTGCCAGCAGCTTAAGGCTAGCGGGAAACACCAGGGAGCTGTTTTTT.

This clonotype was observed at least ten times. The J gene is TRBJ1-6, the V gene TRBV30; D unclear. The V gene's germline CDR1 is GTSNPN and CDR2 SVGIG (reference sequence). Trimming shortened V by 1 base and J by 6 bases, and 1 base separated the two germline ends. This CDR3 spans 11 amino acids. This chain's CDR3 is CAWSGNSPLHF. The DNA of the CDR3 is TGTGCCTGGAGTGGTAATTCACCCCTCCACTTT.

This clonotype was seen repeatedly, ten times or more. The J gene is TRBJ1-5, the V gene TRBV28; possible D gene TRBD1, 5 bases. V dropped 7 bases and J dropped 2 bases, with 18 bases sitting between them. CDR1 is MDHEN, CDR2 SYDVKM, per germline. The CDR3 length is 16 residues. This CDR3 is CASILRGGFGNQPQHF. The CDR3 DNA reads as TGTGCCAGCATCTTGAGGGGCGGATTTGGCAATCAGCCCCAGCATTTT.

This clonotype was seen ten or more times. The V call is TRBV25-1, the J call TRBJ2-5; 8 nucleotides line up with TRBD1. Germline loops: CDR1 MGHDK, CDR2 SYGVNS. This CDR3 contains 13 residues. The V and J ends lost 6 bases and 5 bases, in that order; junction bases with no gene match: 5. The CDR3 DNA follows: TGTGCCAGCAGCAAGACAGGGGCCGAGACCCAGTACTTC. It specifies CASSKTGAETQYF.